What follows describes a single T cell receptor beta chain. Its antigen remains unknown. The data were taken from a study of T cell responses to AZD1222 COVID-19 vaccine. The V gene end was trimmed by 0 bases and the J gene end by 0 bases; junction bases not matched to a gene: 8. The CDR3 is 19 amino acids. Germline CDR1 ENHRY, CDR2 SYGVKD. TCRdb's copy holds only in-frame clones and misses some; the assay was immunoSEQ multiplex PCR. The table includes about 150,000 clones, roughly 82% detected once. Study-wide results and limits: In a largely white British group with more females than males, clonal diversity was possibly underestimated.

V gene TRBV10-3 combines with J gene TRBJ1-2; 12 positions agree with TRBD1. The clonotype comes from an adult in good health. The sequencing used peripheral blood, collected on day 0 of AZD1222 vaccination. CDR3 DNA sequence: TGTGCCATCAGTGAGTCGCCGGGACAGGGGGCTCGAGCTAACTATGGCTACACCTTC. This translates into CAISESPGQGARANYGYTF.